The 16 T cell receptor beta chains below come from one sample, sequenced in a study of control samples from healthy donors and cancer patients. Using immunoSEQ multiplex PCR, the repertoire was profiled, and TCRdb retains in-frame clones only, with some absent. The sample has over 85,000 clones, more than 85% seen once. Sample: blood. The receptors originated from a woman aged 25 to 39 in good health.

This CDR3 is CASSPRRDSRINSPLHF. In nucleotides, the CDR3 is TGTGCCAGCAGCCCACGTCGGGACAGTCGTATTAATTCACCCCTCCACTTT. V usage is TRBV7-8 and J usage is TRBJ1-6; 7 positions agree with TRBD1. Germline V gene lookup returns CDR1 SGHVS and CDR2 FQNEAQ. With V trimmed by 5 bases and J by 6 bases, 13 bases remained unmatched. This CDR3 contains 17 residues.

The chain recombines TRBV2 with TRBJ1-5; TRBD1 matches at 11 bases. CDR1 is SNHLY, CDR2 FYNNEI, per germline. Trimming cost V 4 bases and J 0 bases; bases outside gene matches: 2. The CDR3 loop spans 16 amino acids. The CDR3 loop reads CASSGDRGFSNQPQHF. The CDR3 nucleotides read TGTGCCAGCAGTGGGGACAGGGGGTTTAGCAATCAGCCCCAGCATTTT.

This chain links TRBV3-1 (or the pseudogene TRBV3-2) with TRBJ2-2, with 7 bases aligning to TRBD2. The CDR3 is 16 residues long. J lost 6 bases, V lost 1 base, and 8 bases had no gene match. Per germline, CDR1 LGHDT and CDR2 YNNKEL (reference sequence). CDR3 sequence reads: CASSQGFAGESGELFF. In DNA form, the CDR3 reads TGTGCCAGCAGCCAAGGGTTTGCGGGAGAGTCCGGGGAGCTGTTTTTT.

V usage is TRBV27 and J usage is TRBJ1-1, with 8 bases lining up with TRBD1. J was trimmed by 5 bases and V by 5 bases; bases with no gene match: 13. Germline CDR1 and CDR2: MNHEY and SMNVEV (reference sequence). The CDR3 loop spans 16 amino acids. The CDR3 bases are TGTGCCAGCAGTCCGCCCCTTGGACAGGGATTGACTGAAGCTTTCTTT. Its translation: CASSPPLGQGLTEAFF.

V and J are TRBV19 and TRBJ1-5; no clear D. The germline gives CDR1 LNHDA, CDR2 SQIVND (reference sequence). This CDR3 has 14 residues. Trimming removed 3 bases from V and 5 bases from J, with 11 bases in between. The CDR3 is CASSITLGHQPQHF. CDR3 DNA: TGTGCCAGTAGTATTACTCTCGGACATCAGCCCCAGCATTTT.

CDR3 protein: CASSPPNASPGNTEAFF. The CDR3 coding sequence is TGTGCCAGCTCACCACCCAACGCTTCCCCCGGGAACACTGAAGCTTTCTTT. This chain connects TRBV18 to TRBJ1-1, with no clear D. CDR1 KGHSH and CDR2 LQKENI come from the germline V gene. Trimming took off 0 bases at V and 1 base at J, with 15 bases between the two ends. The CDR3 runs to 17 residues.

The V call is TRBV9, the J call TRBJ1-5; a weak D match, TRBD1 (6 bases). The germline gives CDR1 SGDLS, CDR2 YYNGEE. The CDR3 is 16 amino acids. V gave up 4 bases and J gave up 0 bases, with 14 bases separating them. The chain's CDR3 is CASSSGGPNSNQPQHF. CDR3 in DNA: TGTGCCAGCAGCTCGGGGGGCCCAAATAGCAATCAGCCCCAGCATTTT.

This chain links TRBV4-1 with TRBJ1-4, with D perhaps TRBD1 (5 bases). Germline V gene lookup returns CDR1 MGHRA and CDR2 YSYEKL. The CDR3 has 16 residues. Trimming pared 0 bases from V and 7 bases from J, leaving 15 bases between. The CDR3 loop is CASSQDWQGRAEKLFF. For the CDR3, the DNA is TGCGCCAGCAGCCAAGATTGGCAGGGCAGAGCTGAAAAACTGTTTTTT.

V gene TRBV27 combines with J gene TRBJ1-2, with D possibly being TRBD1 (6 bases). The CDR3 is made up of 14 amino acids. Trimming took 5 bases from V and 7 from J, leaving 17 bases between them. The germline V gene encodes CDR1 MNHEY and CDR2 SMNVEV (reference sequence). This chain's CDR3 is CASSPTGTGGGYTF. CDR3 sequence (DNA): TGTGCCAGCAGTCCCACAGGGACGGGGGGTGGCTACACCTTC.

The chain uses TRBV5-6 and TRBJ1-1; no definite D call. V lost 1 base to trimming and J lost 3 bases, with 10 bases between them. Germline CDR1 reads SGHDT; CDR2 reads YYEEEE. The CDR3 is 14 residues long. CDR3 residues: CASSLIGMHTEAFF. CDR3 bases: TGTGCCAGCAGCTTGATCGGGATGCACACTGAAGCTTTCTTT.

This sequence joins TRBV10-3 and TRBJ2-1, with 11 bases lining up with TRBD1. The J segment lost 9 bases and the V segment lost 10 bases, leaving 14 bases of the junction unmatched. Germline V gene data show CDR1 as ENHRY and CDR2 as SYGVKD. This CDR3 comprises 15 residues. The DNA for the CDR3 is TGTGCCACCTACAGAGCCGGGACAGGGGGATCTGAGCAGTTCTTC. Protein product: CATYRAGTGGSEQFF.

Notes on this clone: Other DNA sequences from this sample encode an identical CDR3 as well. This chain links TRBV5-6 with TRBJ2-4; the D gene is possibly TRBD2 (6 bases). CDR1 and CDR2 (germline): SGHDT, YYEEEE. The CDR3 runs to 14 residues. V gave up 4 bases and J gave up 7 bases, with 15 bases separating them. The CDR3 region is CASSQTSGGNIQYF. Here the CDR3 DNA reads TGTGCCAGCAGCCAGACTAGTGGAGGTAACATTCAGTACTTC.

The chain combines TRBV5-1 with TRBJ2-1, with 11 nucleotides matching TRBD2. The CDR3 extends over 15 amino acids. Germline assignment: CDR1 SGHRS and CDR2 YFSETQ. With 3 bases clipped from V and 7 bases from J, the junction kept 6 bases outside the gene matches. The CDR3 DNA reads TGCGCCAGCAGCTGGACGGGACTAGCGGTGAATGAGCAGTTCTTC. Residues: CASSWTGLAVNEQFF.

In DNA, the CDR3 is TGCAGTGCTGATCACAATGAGCAGTTCTTC. Its translation: CSADHNEQFF. The chain combines TRBV20-1 with TRBJ2-1; D not resolved. The CDR3 is 10 residues long. CDR1 and CDR2 from the germline V gene are DFQATT and SNEGSKA (reference sequence). The V end was cut by 5 bases, the J end by 5 bases, with 4 bases between.

The gene calls are TRBV12-3 or TRBV12-4 and TRBJ1-6; maybe TRBD1 (5 bases). V shed 3 bases and J shed 10 bases, with 7 bases lying between them. The CDR3 has 12 amino acids. For the CDR3, the DNA is TGTGCCAGCAGTTTGGGGGGATCACCCCTCCACTTT. Translation: CASSLGGSPLHF.

V usage is TRBV11-3 and J usage is TRBJ2-7; TRBD1 might be the D (6 bases). The CDR3 sequence is 15 residues long. V was pared by 3 bases and J by 0 bases, with 12 bases between. Looked up from germline, CDR1 is SGHNT and CDR2 is YENEEA. The CDR3 protein is CASSLVQGHSYEQYF. Written as DNA, the CDR3 is TGTGCCAGCAGCTTGGTACAGGGTCACTCCTACGAGCAGTACTTC.